This T cell receptor beta chain was sequenced during a study of blood T cell repertoires in COVID-19. Study as a whole: The study drew acute and convalescent COVID-19 samples from the United States, Italy and Spain. T cells, B-cell-depleted T cells, or PBMCs provided the cDNA or gDNA that served as material.

In the original analysis: Estimated nucleated cell counts came from reference gene primer amplification. Using immunoSEQ multiplex PCR, the repertoire was profiled, and TCRdb retains in-frame clones only, with some absent. The V and J calls and clone size are taken from that table; D and trimming were inferred from the DNA. This table holds around 260,000 clones, approximately 89% found once. Looked up from germline, CDR1 is SGHTA and CDR2 is FQGNSA. This CDR3 is built from 16 residues. V lost 5 bases to trimming and J lost 2 bases; unmatched junction nucleotides: 4. Seattle's cohort entered during active infection and was followed longitudinally.

The chain has TRBV7-2 and TRBJ2-2; TRBD1 aligns across 11 bases. Material: peripheral blood. The TCR sequence derives from a woman aged 70 to 79 with COVID-19, enrolled during active disease. The CDR3 sequence is CASSGGTGGNTGELFF. CDR3 DNA sequence: TGTGCCAGCAGCGGCGGGACAGGGGGTAACACCGGGGAGCTGTTTTTT.